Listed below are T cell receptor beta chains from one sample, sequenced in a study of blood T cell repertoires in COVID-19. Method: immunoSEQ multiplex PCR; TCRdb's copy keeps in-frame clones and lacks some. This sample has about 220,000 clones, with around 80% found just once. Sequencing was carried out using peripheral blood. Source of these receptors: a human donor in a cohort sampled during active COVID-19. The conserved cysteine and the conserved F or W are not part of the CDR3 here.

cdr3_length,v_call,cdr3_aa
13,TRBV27,ASSLTGMYSHEQY
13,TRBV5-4,ASSLFGAGANVLT
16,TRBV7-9,ASSLGDGLRLANYGYT
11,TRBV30,AWSANRGYGYT
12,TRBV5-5,ASSLTGGRTEAF
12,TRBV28,ASSRSGTSYEQY
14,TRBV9,ASSPIGTGGEETQY
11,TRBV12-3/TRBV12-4,ASRLTPLVEAF
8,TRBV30,AWSTGSQY
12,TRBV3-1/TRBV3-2,ASSPRVGGTEAF
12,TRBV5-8,ASSPDRITGGAF
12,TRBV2,ASSERQGPQPQH
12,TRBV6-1,ASSEAPARYWQY
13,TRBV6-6,ASKGAGGNTGELF
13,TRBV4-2,ASSQGTGGNQPQH
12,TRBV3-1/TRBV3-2,ASSDGTGGSPLH
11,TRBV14,ASNSARGTPLH
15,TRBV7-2,ASSSTPSGRVLLAQY
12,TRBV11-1,ASSSGQGGETQY
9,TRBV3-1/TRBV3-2,ASSYSGEQY
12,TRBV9,ASSALVSTGELF
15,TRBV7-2,ASSPRGLAGTRVRQY
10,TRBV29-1,SVGEGEGEQY
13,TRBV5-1,ASSLVRGLDEKLF
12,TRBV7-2,ASSLGSDPYEQY
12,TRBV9,ASSVGQGGYGYT
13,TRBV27,ASSPRQGFNQPQH
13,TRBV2,ASSEILQGPNEQF
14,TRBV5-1,ASSHSGRGGQETQY
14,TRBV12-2,ASRSKDRVMIYEQY
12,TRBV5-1,ASSRDRENSPLH
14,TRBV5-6,ASSLVRRGGRNEQF
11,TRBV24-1,ATSDRTGGTQY
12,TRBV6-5,ASKREGTIDEQY
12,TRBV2,ASIDSSTNEKLF
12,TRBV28,ASSERQGNSPLH
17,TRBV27,ASSSIPGLAGGKNNEQF
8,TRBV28,ASSYGPSF
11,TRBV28,ASSRQEPYEQY
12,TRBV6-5,ASTRLADSYEQY
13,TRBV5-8,ASRSGQGPYNEQF
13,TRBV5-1,ASSSQGIDGTEAF
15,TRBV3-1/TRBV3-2,ASSQAPPAGGFNEQF
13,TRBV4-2,ASSPGTSGTNEQF
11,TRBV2,ASSEQRNEKLF
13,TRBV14,ASSQERGAAYEQY